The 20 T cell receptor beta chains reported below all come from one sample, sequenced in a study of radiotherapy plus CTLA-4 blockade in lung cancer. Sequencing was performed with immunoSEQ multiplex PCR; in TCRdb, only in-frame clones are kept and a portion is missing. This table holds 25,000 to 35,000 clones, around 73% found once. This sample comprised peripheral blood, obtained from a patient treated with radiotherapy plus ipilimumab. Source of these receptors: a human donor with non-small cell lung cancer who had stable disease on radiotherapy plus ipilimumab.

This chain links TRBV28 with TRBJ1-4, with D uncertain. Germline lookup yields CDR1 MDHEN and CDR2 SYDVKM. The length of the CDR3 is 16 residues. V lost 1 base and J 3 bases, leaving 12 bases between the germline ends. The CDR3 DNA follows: TGTGCCAGCAGTTTATCATCGAGTGCAGCTAATGAAAAACTGTTTTTT. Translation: CASSLSSSAANEKLFF.

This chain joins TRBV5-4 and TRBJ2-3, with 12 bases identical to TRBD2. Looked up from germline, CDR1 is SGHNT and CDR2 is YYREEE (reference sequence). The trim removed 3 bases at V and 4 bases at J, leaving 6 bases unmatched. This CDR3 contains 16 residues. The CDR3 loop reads CASSSLAGGGSDTQYF. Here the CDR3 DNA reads TGTGCCAGCAGCTCACTAGCGGGGGGAGGGTCAGATACGCAGTATTTT.

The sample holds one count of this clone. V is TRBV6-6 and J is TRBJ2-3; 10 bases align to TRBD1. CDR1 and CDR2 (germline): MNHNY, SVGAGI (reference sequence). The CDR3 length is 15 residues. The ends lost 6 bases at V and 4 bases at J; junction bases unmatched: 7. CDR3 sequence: CASRVRDRGADTQYF. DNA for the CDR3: TGTGCCAGCAGGGTCCGGGACAGGGGAGCAGATACGCAGTATTTT.

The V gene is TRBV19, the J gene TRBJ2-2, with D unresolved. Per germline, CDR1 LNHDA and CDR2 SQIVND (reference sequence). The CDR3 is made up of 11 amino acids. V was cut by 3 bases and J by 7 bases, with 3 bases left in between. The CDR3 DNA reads TGTGCCAGTAGTATGCTCGGGGAGCTGTTTTTT. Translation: CASSMLGELFF.

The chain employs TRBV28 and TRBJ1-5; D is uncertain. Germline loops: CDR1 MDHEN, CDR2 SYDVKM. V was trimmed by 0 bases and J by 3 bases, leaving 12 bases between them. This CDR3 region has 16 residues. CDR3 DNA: TGTGCCAGCAGTTTATGGGGAGGGAGTAACAATCAGCCCCAGCATTTT. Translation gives CASSLWGGSNNQPQHF.

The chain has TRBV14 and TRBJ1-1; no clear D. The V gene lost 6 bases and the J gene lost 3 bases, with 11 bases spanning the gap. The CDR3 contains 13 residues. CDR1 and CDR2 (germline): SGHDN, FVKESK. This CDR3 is CASRLNSYTEAFF. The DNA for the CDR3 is TGTGCCAGCAGACTAAACAGTTACACTGAAGCTTTCTTT.

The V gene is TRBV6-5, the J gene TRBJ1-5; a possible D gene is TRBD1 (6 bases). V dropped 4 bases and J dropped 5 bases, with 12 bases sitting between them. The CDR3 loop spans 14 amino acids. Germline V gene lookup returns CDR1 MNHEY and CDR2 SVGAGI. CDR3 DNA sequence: TGTGCCAGCAGTTCGCGGGGGCCCGATCAGCCCCAGCATTTT. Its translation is CASSSRGPDQPQHF.

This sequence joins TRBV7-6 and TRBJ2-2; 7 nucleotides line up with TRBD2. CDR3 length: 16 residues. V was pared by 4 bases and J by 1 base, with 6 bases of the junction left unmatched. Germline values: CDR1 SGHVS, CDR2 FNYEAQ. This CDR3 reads CASSSRGGENTGELFF. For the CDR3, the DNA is TGTGCCAGCAGCTCACGCGGGGGAGAGAACACCGGGGAGCTGTTTTTT.

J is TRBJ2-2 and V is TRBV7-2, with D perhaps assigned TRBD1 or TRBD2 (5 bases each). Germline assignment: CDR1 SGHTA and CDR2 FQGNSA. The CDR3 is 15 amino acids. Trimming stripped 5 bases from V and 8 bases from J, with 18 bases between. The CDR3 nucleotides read TGTGCCAGCAGCCTTCGAGGGACCGCCCAGGGGGAGCTGTTTTTT. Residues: CASSLRGTAQGELFF.

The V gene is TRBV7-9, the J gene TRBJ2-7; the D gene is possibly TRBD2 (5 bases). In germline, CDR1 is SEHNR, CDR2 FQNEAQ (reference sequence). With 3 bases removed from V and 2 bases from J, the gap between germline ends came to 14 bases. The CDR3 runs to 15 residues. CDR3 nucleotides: TGTGCCAGCAGCTTGCGCGAACTCGGGGCCTACGAGCAGTACTTC. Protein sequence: CASSLRELGAYEQYF. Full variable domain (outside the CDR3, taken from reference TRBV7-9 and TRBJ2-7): DTGVSQNPRHKITKRGQNVTFRCDPISEHNRLYWYRQTLGQGPEFLTYFQNEAQLEKSRLLSDRFSAERPKGSFSTLEIQRTEQGDSAMYLCASSLRELGAYEQYFGPGTRLTVT.

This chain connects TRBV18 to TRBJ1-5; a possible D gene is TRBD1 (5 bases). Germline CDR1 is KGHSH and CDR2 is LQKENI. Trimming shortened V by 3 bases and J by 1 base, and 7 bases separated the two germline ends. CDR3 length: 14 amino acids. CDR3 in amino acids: CASSPRESNQPQHF. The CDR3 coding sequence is TGTGCCAGCTCACCCAGGGAGAGCAATCAGCCCCAGCATTTT.

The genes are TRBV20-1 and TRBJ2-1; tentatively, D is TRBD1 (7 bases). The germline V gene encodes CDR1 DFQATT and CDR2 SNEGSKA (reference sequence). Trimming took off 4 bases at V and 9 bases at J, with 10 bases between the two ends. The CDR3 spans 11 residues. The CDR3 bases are TGCAGTGCTACCAGGGGGGCTGAGCAGTTCTTC. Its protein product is CSATRGAEQFF.

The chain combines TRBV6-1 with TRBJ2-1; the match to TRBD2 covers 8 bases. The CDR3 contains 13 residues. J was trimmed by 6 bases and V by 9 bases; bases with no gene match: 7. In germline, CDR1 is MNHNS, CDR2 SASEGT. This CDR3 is CASQPGTSNEQFF. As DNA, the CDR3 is TGTGCCAGTCAGCCCGGGACTAGCAATGAGCAGTTCTTC.

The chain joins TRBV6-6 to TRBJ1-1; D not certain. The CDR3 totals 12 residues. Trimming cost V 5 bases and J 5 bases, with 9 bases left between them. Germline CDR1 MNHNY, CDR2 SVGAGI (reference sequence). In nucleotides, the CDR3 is TGTGCCAGCAGTCCTACCGAGACTGAAGCTTTCTTT. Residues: CASSPTETEAFF.

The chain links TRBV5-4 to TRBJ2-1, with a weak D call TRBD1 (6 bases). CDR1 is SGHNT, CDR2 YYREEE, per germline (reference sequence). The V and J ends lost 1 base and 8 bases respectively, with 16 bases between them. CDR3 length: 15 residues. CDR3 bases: TGTGCCAGCAGCTTGAGGGCAGGGGTACGCGATGAGCAGTTCTTC. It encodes CASSLRAGVRDEQFF.

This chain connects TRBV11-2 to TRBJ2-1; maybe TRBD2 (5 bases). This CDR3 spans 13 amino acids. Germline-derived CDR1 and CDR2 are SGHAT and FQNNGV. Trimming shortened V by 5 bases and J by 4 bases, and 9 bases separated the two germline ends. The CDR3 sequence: CASSTTSYNEQFF. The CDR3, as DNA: TGTGCCAGCAGCACAACTAGTTACAATGAGCAGTTCTTC. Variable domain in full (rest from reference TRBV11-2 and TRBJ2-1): EAGVAQSPRYKIIEKRQSVAFWCNPISGHATLYWYQQILGQGPKLLIQFQNNGVVDDSQLPKDRFSAERLKGVDSTLKIQPAKLEDSAVYLCASSTTSYNEQFFGPGTRLTVL.

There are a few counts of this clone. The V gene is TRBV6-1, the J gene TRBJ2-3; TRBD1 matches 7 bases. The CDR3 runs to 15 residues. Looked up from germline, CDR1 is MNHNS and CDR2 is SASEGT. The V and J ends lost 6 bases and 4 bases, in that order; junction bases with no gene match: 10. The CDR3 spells CASRRGKGGADTQYF. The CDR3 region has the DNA TGTGCCAGCAGAAGGGGAAAAGGGGGCGCAGATACGCAGTATTTT.

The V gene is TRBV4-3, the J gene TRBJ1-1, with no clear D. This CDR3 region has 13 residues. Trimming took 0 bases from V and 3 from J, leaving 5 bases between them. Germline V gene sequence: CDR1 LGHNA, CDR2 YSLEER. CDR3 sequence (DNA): TGCGCCAGCAGCCAAGAAGTATACACTGAAGCTTTCTTT. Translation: CASSQEVYTEAFF.

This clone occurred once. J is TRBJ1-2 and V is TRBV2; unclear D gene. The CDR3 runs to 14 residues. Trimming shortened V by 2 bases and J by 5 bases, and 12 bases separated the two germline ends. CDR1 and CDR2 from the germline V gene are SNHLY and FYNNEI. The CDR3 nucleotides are TGTGCCAGCAGTGAAAATCGAGGAGAGTATGGCTACACCTTC. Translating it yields CASSENRGEYGYTF. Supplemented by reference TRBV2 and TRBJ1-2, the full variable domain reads EPEVTQTPSHQVTQMGQEVILRCVPISNHLYFYWYRQILGQKVEFLVSFYNNEISEKSEIFDDQFSVERPDGSNFTLKIRSTKLEDSAMYFCASSENRGEYGYTFGSGTRLTVV.

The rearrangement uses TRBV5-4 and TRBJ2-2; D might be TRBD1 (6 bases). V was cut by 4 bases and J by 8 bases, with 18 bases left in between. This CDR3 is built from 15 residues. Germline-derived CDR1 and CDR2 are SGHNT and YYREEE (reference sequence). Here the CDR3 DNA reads TGTGCCAGCAGCCCCCCCGGACAGCCTCGAGGGGAGCTGTTTTTT. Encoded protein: CASSPPGQPRGELFF.